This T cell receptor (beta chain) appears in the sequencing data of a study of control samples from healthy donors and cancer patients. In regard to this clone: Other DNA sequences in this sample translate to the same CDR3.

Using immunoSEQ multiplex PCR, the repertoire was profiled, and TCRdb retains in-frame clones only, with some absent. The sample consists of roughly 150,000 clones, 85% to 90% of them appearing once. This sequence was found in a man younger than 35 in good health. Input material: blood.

The CDR3: CASSLSGEQYF. CDR3 nucleotide sequence: TGTGCCAGCAGTTTAAGTGGCGAGCAGTACTTC. The chain links TRBV27 to TRBJ2-7; D not resolved. The germline V and J ends were trimmed by 2 bases and 6 bases, with 5 bases remaining between them. There are 11 residues in the CDR3. Germline V gene lookup returns CDR1 MNHEY and CDR2 SMNVEV (reference sequence).